Below are 25 T cell receptor beta chains sequenced from a single sample in a study of cytotoxic CD8 clonotypes in ibrutinib-treated CLL. Libraries were prepared by immunoSEQ multiplex PCR; TCRdb keeps only in-frame clonotypes and omits some of them. The data show under 200,000 clones, with more than 65% seen just once and under 2.5% held by the top ten. Sequences were derived from PBMCs, sampled after 12 months of ibrutinib treatment. The receptors here all came from a human donor with chronic lymphocytic leukemia.

This chain uses TRBV7-2 with TRBJ2-2; unclear D gene. Trimming stripped 1 base from V and 5 bases from J, with 17 bases between. The CDR3 totals 17 residues. The germline V gene encodes CDR1 SGHTA and CDR2 FQGNSA. The CDR3 DNA follows: TGTGCCAGCAGCTTAGGCTCCCGGGCCATACGAACCGGGGAGCTGTTTTTT. Residues: CASSLGSRAIRTGELFF.

The chain employs TRBV9 and TRBJ1-4; TRBD1 is a possible D gene (5 bases). The CDR3 extends over 14 amino acids. Trimming left V 6 bases short and J 5 bases short, with 14 bases between. Germline V gene sequence: CDR1 SGDLS, CDR2 YYNGEE. The CDR3 DNA reads as TGTGCCAGCACCCACTGGGGGGGAAATGAAAAACTGTTTTTT. This translates into CASTHWGGNEKLFF.

The chain uses TRBV2 and TRBJ1-1; 11 bases fit TRBD1. V was clipped by 7 bases and J by 4 bases; unmatched bases: 2. The CDR3 has 13 amino acids. Germline CDR1 SNHLY, CDR2 FYNNEI. The CDR3 region is CASKGQGVTEAFF. The DNA of the CDR3 is TGTGCCAGCAAGGGACAGGGGGTCACTGAAGCTTTCTTT.

The rearrangement links TRBV7-9 to TRBJ1-2, with TRBD1 matching over 7 bases. With 5 bases clipped from V and 3 bases from J, the junction kept 6 bases outside the gene matches. The CDR3 length is 14 residues. CDR1 and CDR2 from the germline V gene are SEHNR and FQNEAQ (reference sequence). Written as DNA, the CDR3 is TGTGCCAGCAGCCGGGGGGACAGTCACTATGGCTACACCTTC. The encoded protein is CASSRGDSHYGYTF. The full variable domain, rest sourced from reference TRBV7-9 and TRBJ1-2, is DTGVSQNPRHKITKRGQNVTFRCDPISEHNRLYWYRQTLGQGPEFLTYFQNEAQLEKSRLLSDRFSAERPKGSFSTLEIQRTEQGDSAMYLCASSRGDSHYGYTFGSGTRLTVV.

In this sample, this clone turned up a few times. V gene TRBV4-2 combines with J gene TRBJ2-3; 10 nucleotides agree with TRBD2. V was clipped by 3 bases and J by 0 bases; unmatched bases: 18. The CDR3 loop spans 21 amino acids. Germline CDR1 reads LGHNA; CDR2 reads YNFKEQ. CDR3 DNA: TGTGCCAGCAGCCAGAGGGGGGACCGAATGGGACTAGCGACTAGCACAGATACGCAGTATTTT. This codes for CASSQRGDRMGLATSTDTQYF.

J is TRBJ2-3 and V is TRBV5-8; TRBD1 is a possible D gene (6 bases). Germline V gene lookup returns CDR1 SGHTS and CDR2 YDEGEE. V was pared by 0 bases and J by 0 bases, with 11 bases between. CDR3 length: 16 residues. The CDR3 nucleotides read TGTGCCAGCAGCTTGGCCCTGACAGGTAGCACAGATACGCAGTATTTT. Translated, it gives CASSLALTGSTDTQYF.

The CDR3 is CASSDSAAAGMNTEAFF. In DNA, the CDR3 is TGTGCCAGCAGTGATAGTGCGGCGGCTGGGATGAACACTGAAGCTTTCTTT. J is TRBJ1-1 and V is TRBV2; no clear D. The CDR3 has 17 amino acids. The germline V and J ends were trimmed by 3 bases and 0 bases, with 17 bases remaining between them. CDR1 and CDR2 (germline): SNHLY, FYNNEI.

This clone occurred a few times. CDR3 loop: CASSRGDFNGNTIYF. DNA of the CDR3: TGTGCCAGCAGCCGAGGAGACTTCAACGGAAACACCATATATTTT. The chain employs TRBV7-2 and TRBJ1-3, with unresolved D. CDR1 SGHTA and CDR2 FQGNSA come from the germline V gene. There are 15 residues in the CDR3. The germline V and J ends were trimmed by 5 bases and 4 bases, with 15 bases remaining between them.

This clone was counted only a few times. The V call is TRBV11-2, the J call TRBJ2-3, with D perhaps being TRBD1 or TRBD2 (5 bases each). The length of the CDR3 is 15 residues. With 1 base removed from V and 3 bases from J, the gap between germline ends came to 11 bases. Germline V gives CDR1 SGHAT, CDR2 FQNNGV. DNA of the CDR3: TGTGCCAGCAGCTTAGTGGGGGATGGGACAGATACGCAGTATTTT. It codes for CASSLVGDGTDTQYF.

The chain couples TRBV29-1 to TRBJ2-3; D may be TRBD2 (5 bases). Germline V CDR1 and CDR2: SQVTM, ANQGSEA. This CDR3 region has 12 residues. The ends were cut back, 0 bases at V and 11 bases at J, with 12 bases in the middle. CDR3 amino acids: CSVEDSVAKQYF. CDR3 DNA: TGCAGCGTTGAAGATTCGGTAGCGAAGCAGTATTTT.

The V gene is TRBV28, the J gene TRBJ2-5; 11 nucleotides agree with TRBD1. Germline V gene sequence: CDR1 MDHEN, CDR2 SYDVKM. CDR3 length: 16 amino acids. The J segment lost 4 bases and the V segment lost 5 bases, leaving 9 bases of the junction unmatched. The CDR3 DNA follows: TGTGCCAGCAGTAGGACAGGGGGCCGGTTATCAGAGACCCAGTACTTC. Translation: CASSRTGGRLSETQYF.

The gene calls are TRBV9 and TRBJ1-4; 7 nucleotides match TRBD1. V was clipped by 0 bases and J by 7 bases; unmatched bases: 6. Germline values: CDR1 SGDLS, CDR2 YYNGEE. The CDR3 consists of 15 residues. DNA of the CDR3: TGTGCCAGCAGCGTAGCGCCAGGGGGGACTGAAAAACTGTTTTTT. Amino acids: CASSVAPGGTEKLFF.

This chain links TRBV4-2 with TRBJ2-3, with TRBD2 identical over 13 bases. Germline loops: CDR1 LGHNA, CDR2 YNFKEQ. The length of the CDR3 is 15 residues. Germline trimming cut 4 bases from V and 3 bases from J; bases unmatched to any gene: 1. CDR3 coding DNA: TGTGCCAGCAGCCGGACTAGCGGGGGTACAGATACGCAGTATTTT. The encoded protein is CASSRTSGGTDTQYF.

To note about this clone: The sample contains more than one DNA sequence encoding this CDR3. The rearrangement uses TRBV20-1 and TRBJ1-1, with no clear D. Germline CDR1 is DFQATT and CDR2 is SNEGSKA (reference sequence). Trimming pared 2 bases from V and 14 bases from J, leaving 12 bases between. This CDR3 spans 10 amino acids. As DNA, the CDR3 is TGCAGTGCTAGAACCCGTGAGGGCTTCTTT. Its protein is CSARTREGFF.

The rearrangement joins TRBV19 to TRBJ1-2; D gene unclear. The CDR3 consists of 15 residues. Looked up from germline, CDR1 is LNHDA and CDR2 is SQIVND (reference sequence). The ends were cut back, 4 bases at V and 5 bases at J, with 17 bases in the middle. This chain's CDR3 is CASSKAMDPRYGYTF. In nucleotides, the CDR3 is TGTGCCAGTAGTAAGGCAATGGACCCGAGGTATGGCTACACCTTC.

This clone appeared a few times. Written as DNA, the CDR3 is TGTGCCAGCAGCTTAGAGCTCGGCAGGGGCTACGAGCAGTACTTC. It specifies CASSLELGRGYEQYF. The chain employs TRBV7-2 and TRBJ2-7; D might be TRBD1 (6 bases). V was clipped by 1 base and J by 3 bases, with 13 bases between them. The CDR3 consists of 15 residues. The germline gives CDR1 SGHTA, CDR2 FQGNSA.

The chain is built from TRBV9 and TRBJ2-6; D remains ambiguous. CDR1 and CDR2 (germline): SGDLS, YYNGEE. The CDR3 extends over 18 amino acids. Trimming cost V 1 base and J 0 bases, with 14 bases left between them. CDR3 sequence reads: CASSVRAGRSSGANVLTF. The CDR3 bases are TGTGCCAGCAGCGTACGAGCCGGCCGTAGCTCTGGGGCCAACGTCCTGACTTTC.

This clone was counted between two and nine times. This chain uses TRBV6-6 with TRBJ1-1; D gene unclear. The V end lost 6 bases, the J end lost 1 base, and 9 bases lay between the germline ends. Germline V lookup: CDR1 MNHNY, CDR2 SVGAGI (reference sequence). The CDR3 consists of 13 residues. This CDR3 reads CASSLLQNTEAFF. In DNA form, the CDR3 reads TGTGCCAGCAGCCTATTACAGAACACTGAAGCTTTCTTT.

The chain has TRBV28 and TRBJ1-2; tentatively, D is TRBD1 (5 bases). CDR1 and CDR2 from the germline V gene are MDHEN and SYDVKM. The CDR3 spans 15 residues. Trimming stripped 0 bases from V and 0 bases from J, with 8 bases between. CDR3 protein: CASSLWVTANYGYTF. Here the CDR3 DNA reads TGTGCCAGCAGTTTATGGGTGACAGCTAACTATGGCTACACCTTC.

A note on this clone: It is likely a read error, because the conserved phenylalanine at the end of the CDR3 is missing. J is TRBJ2-2 and V is TRBV19; weak D call: TRBD1 (6 bases). The CDR3 consists of 15 residues. CDR1 and CDR2 (germline): LNHDA, SQIVND (reference sequence). V lost 2 bases and J lost 1, with 8 bases in between. CDR3 protein: CASSINRENTGELFL. Written as DNA, the CDR3 is TGTGCCAGTAGTATAAACAGGGAGAACACCGGGGAGCTGTTTCTT.

This clone has only one observation. The chain combines TRBV18 with TRBJ2-7; the D gene is possibly TRBD2 (6 bases). Trimming removed 3 bases at V and 5 bases at J, with 20 bases between. Germline loops: CDR1 KGHSH, CDR2 LQKENI. The CDR3 is 16 residues long. The chain's CDR3 is CASSPGEERGVHEQYF. CDR3 DNA sequence: TGTGCCAGCTCACCGGGGGAGGAGAGAGGGGTCCACGAGCAGTACTTC.

CDR3 sequence (DNA): TGTGCCAGCAGCTTAGTGGCGGGGGGCACCGACGGACACATTCAGTACTTC. It is translated as CASSLVAGGTDGHIQYF. This chain connects TRBV7-2 to TRBJ2-4; 8 bases map to TRBD2. Germline V gene lookup returns CDR1 SGHTA and CDR2 FQGNSA. The CDR3 loop spans 17 amino acids. J was trimmed by 8 bases and V by 1 base; bases with no gene match: 13. Full variable domain (missing parts from reference TRBV7-2 and TRBJ2-4): GAGVSQSPSNKVTEKGKDVELRCDPISGHTALYWYRQSLGQGLEFLIYFQGNSAPDKSGLPSDRFSAERTGGSVSTLTIQRTQQEDSAVYLCASSLVAGGTDGHIQYFGAGTRLSVL.

This clone has a handful of counts. The chain uses TRBV27 and TRBJ2-3; 9 nucleotides align to TRBD2. Germline V gene sequence: CDR1 MNHEY, CDR2 SMNVEV (reference sequence). CDR3 length: 18 residues. With V trimmed by 3 bases and J by 6 bases, 16 bases remained unmatched. The CDR3 DNA is TGTGCCAGCAGTTTGGTCCCGAGCGGGGGGAGTCGGATGGATACGCAGTATTTT. Its translation is CASSLVPSGGSRMDTQYF.

The chain joins TRBV7-2 to TRBJ2-2; perhaps TRBD2 as D (6 bases). The germline V gene has CDR1 SGHTA and CDR2 FQGNSA. Trimming cost V 0 bases and J 5 bases, with 7 bases left between them. The CDR3 covers 14 residues. The CDR3, as DNA: TGTGCCAGCAGCTTAGCAGGAGGGACCGGGGAGCTGTTTTTT. This translates into CASSLAGGTGELFF.

The V call is TRBV5-1, the J call TRBJ1-1; D remains ambiguous. The CDR3 has 12 residues. Germline values: CDR1 SGHRS, CDR2 YFSETQ. Trimming took 0 bases from V and 5 from J, leaving 5 bases between them. Here the CDR3 reads CASSLDGTEAFF. CDR3 DNA: TGCGCCAGCAGCTTGGACGGGACTGAAGCTTTCTTT.